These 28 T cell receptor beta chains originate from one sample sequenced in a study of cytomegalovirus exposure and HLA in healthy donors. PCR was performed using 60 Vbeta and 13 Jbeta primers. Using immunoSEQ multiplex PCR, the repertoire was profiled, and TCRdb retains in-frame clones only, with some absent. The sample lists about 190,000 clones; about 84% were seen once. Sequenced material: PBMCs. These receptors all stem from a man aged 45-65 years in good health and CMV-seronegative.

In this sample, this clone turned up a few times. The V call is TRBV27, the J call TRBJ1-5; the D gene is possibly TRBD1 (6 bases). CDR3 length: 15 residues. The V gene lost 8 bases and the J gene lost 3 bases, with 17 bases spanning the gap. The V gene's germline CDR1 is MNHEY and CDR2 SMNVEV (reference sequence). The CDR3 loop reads CASSPFGGANQPQHF. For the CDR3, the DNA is TGTGCCAGCTCACCCTTCGGGGGGGCCAATCAGCCCCAGCATTTT.

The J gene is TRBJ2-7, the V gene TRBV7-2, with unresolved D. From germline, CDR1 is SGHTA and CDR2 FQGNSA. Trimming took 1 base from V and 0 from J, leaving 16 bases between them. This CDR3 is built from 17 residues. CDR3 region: CASSLVPSMANSYEQYF. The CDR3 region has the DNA TGTGCCAGCAGCTTAGTCCCTTCCATGGCAAACTCCTACGAGCAGTACTTC.

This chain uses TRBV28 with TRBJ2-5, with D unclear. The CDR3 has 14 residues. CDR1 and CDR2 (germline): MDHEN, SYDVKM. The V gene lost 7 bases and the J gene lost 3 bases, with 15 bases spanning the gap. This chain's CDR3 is CASTATPSEETQYF. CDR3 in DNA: TGTGCCAGCACCGCGACACCTTCCGAAGAGACCCAGTACTTC. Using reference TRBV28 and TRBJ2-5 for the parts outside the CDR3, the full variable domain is DVKVTQSSRYLVKRTGEKVFLECVQDMDHENMFWYRQDPGLGLRLIYFSYDVKMKEKGDIPEGYSVSREKKERFSLILESASTNQTSMYLCASTATPSEETQYFGPGTRLLVL.

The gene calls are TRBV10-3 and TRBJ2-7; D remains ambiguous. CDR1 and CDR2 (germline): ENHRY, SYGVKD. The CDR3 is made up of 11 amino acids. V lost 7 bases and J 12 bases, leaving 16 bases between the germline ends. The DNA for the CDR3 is TGTGCCATCACGGATACCGGGTTTTTGTACTTC. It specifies CAITDTGFLYF.

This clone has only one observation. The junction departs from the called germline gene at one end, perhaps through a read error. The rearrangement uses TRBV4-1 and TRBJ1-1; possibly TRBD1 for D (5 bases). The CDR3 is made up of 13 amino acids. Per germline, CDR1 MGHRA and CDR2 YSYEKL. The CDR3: CASSHTGFTEALF. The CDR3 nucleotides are TGCGCCAGCAGTCATACAGGATTCACTGAAGCTCTCTTT.

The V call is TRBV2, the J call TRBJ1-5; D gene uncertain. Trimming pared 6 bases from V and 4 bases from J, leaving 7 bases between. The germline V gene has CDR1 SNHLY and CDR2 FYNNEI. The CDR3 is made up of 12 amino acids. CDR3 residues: CASRGRNQPQHF. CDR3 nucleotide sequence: TGTGCCAGCAGGGGGAGGAATCAGCCCCAGCATTTT.

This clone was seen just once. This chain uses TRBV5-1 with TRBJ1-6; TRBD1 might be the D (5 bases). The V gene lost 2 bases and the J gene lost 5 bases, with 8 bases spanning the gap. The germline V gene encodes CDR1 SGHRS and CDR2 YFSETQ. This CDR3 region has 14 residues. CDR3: CASSLRRDNSPLHF. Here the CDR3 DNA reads TGCGCCAGCAGCTTACGCAGGGATAATTCACCCCTCCACTTT.

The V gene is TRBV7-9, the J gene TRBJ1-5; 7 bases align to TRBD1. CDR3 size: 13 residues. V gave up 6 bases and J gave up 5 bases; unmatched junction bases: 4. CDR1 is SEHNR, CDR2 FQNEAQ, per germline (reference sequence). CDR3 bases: TGTGCCAGCAGACTTGACAGGGATCAGCCCCAGCATTTT. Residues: CASRLDRDQPQHF.

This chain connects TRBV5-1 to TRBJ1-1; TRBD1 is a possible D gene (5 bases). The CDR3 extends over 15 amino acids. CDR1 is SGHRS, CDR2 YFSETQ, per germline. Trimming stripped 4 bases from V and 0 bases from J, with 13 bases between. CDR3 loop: CASSDSTGLNTEAFF. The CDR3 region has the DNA TGCGCCAGCAGCGATTCTACAGGCTTGAACACTGAAGCTTTCTTT.

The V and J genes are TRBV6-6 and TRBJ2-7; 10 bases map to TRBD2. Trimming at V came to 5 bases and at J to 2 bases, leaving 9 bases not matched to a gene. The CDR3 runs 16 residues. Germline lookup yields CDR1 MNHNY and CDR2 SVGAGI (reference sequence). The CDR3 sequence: CASSKNSGGATYEQYF. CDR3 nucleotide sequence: TGTGCCAGCAGTAAAAACAGCGGGGGGGCAACCTACGAGCAGTACTTC.

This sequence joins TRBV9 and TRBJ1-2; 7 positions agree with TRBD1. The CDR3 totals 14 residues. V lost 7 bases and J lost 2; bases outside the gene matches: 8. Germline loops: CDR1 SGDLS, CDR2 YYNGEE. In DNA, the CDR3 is TGTGCCAGCTCCCCCACGACAGGGAACTATGGCTACACCTTC. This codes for CASSPTTGNYGYTF.

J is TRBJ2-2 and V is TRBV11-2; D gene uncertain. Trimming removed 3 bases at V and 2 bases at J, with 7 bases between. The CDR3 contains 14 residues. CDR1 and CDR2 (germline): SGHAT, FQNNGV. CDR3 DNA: TGTGCCAGCAGCTTCAGAAAAAACACCGGGGAGCTGTTTTTT. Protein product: CASSFRKNTGELFF. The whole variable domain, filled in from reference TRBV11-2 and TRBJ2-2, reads EAGVAQSPRYKIIEKRQSVAFWCNPISGHATLYWYQQILGQGPKLLIQFQNNGVVDDSQLPKDRFSAERLKGVDSTLKIQPAKLEDSAVYLCASSFRKNTGELFFGEGSRLTVL.

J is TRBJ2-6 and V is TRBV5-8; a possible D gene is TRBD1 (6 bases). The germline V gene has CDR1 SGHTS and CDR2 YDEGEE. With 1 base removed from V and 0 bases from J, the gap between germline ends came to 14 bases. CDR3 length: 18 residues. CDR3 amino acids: CASSLSHDRLSGANVLTF. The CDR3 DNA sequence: TGTGCCAGCAGCTTGTCCCACGACAGGCTCTCTGGGGCCAACGTCCTGACTTTC.

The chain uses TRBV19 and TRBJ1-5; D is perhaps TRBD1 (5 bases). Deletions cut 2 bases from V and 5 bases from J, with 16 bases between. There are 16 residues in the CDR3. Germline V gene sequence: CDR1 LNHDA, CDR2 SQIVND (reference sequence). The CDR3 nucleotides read TGTGCCAGTAGTATATCGTCAGGGAAGAGCGATCAGCCCCAGCATTTT. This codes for CASSISSGKSDQPQHF.

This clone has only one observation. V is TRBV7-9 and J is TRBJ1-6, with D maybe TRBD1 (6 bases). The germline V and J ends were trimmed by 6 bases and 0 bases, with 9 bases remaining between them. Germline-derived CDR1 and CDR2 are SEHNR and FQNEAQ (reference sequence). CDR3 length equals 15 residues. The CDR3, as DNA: TGTGCCAGCAGAGACAGGAGCTCCTATAATTCACCCCTCCACTTT. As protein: CASRDRSSYNSPLHF.

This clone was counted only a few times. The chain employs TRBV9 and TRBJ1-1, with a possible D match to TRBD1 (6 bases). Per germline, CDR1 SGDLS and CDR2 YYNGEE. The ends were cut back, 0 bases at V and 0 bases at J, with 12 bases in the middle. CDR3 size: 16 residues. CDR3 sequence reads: CASSVGRGSLNTEAFF. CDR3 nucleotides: TGTGCCAGCAGCGTAGGCAGGGGATCCTTGAACACTGAAGCTTTCTTT.

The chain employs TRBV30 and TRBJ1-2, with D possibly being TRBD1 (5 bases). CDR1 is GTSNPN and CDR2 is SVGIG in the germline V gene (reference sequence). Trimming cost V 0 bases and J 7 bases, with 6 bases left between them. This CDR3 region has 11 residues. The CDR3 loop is CAWSVQGGYTF. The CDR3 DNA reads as TGTGCCTGGAGTGTGCAGGGTGGCTACACCTTC.

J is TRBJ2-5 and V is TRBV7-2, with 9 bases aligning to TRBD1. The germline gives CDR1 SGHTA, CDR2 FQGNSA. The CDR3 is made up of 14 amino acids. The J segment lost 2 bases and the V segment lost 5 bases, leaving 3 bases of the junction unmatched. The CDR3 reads CASSKDRGQETQYF. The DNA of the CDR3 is TGTGCCAGCAGCAAGGACAGGGGACAAGAGACCCAGTACTTC. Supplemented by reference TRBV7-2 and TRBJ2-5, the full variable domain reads GAGVSQSPSNKVTEKGKDVELRCDPISGHTALYWYRQSLGQGLEFLIYFQGNSAPDKSGLPSDRFSAERTGGSVSTLTIQRTQQEDSAVYLCASSKDRGQETQYFGPGTRLLVL.

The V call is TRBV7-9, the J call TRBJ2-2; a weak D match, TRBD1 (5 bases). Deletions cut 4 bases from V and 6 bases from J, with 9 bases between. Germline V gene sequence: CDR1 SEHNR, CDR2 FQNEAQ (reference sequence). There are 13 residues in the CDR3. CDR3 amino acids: CASSSQGPGELFF. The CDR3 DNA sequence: TGTGCCAGCAGCTCCCAGGGTCCCGGGGAGCTGTTTTTT. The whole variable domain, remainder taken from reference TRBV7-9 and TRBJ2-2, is DTGVSQNPRHKITKRGQNVTFRCDPISEHNRLYWYRQTLGQGPEFLTYFQNEAQLEKSRLLSDRFSAERPKGSFSTLEIQRTEQGDSAMYLCASSSQGPGELFFGEGSRLTVL.

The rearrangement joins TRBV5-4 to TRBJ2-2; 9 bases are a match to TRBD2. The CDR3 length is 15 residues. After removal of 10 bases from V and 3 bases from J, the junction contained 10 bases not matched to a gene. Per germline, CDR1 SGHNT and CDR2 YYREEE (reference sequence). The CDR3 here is CAFRRAGGDTGELFF. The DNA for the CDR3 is TGTGCCTTTCGGAGGGCGGGGGGGGACACCGGGGAGCTGTTTTTT.

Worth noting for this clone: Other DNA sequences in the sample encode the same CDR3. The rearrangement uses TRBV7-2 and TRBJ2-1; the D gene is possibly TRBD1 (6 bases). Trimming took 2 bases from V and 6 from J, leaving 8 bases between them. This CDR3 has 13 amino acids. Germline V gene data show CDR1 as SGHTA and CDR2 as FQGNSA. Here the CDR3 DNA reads TGTGCCAGCAGCTTATCCAGGGGCAATGAGCAGTTCTTC. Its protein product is CASSLSRGNEQFF.

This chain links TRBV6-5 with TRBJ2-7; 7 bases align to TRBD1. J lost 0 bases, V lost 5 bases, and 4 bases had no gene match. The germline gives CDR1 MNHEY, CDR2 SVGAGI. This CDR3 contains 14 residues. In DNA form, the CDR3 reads TGTGCCAGCAGTGACAGGGCGAGCTCCTACGAGCAGTACTTC. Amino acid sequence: CASSDRASSYEQYF.

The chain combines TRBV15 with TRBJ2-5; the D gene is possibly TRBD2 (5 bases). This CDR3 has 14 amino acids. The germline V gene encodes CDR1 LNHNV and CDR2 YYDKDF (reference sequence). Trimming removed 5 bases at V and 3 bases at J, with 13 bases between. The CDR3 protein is CATSALAREETQYF. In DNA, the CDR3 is TGTGCCACCAGCGCATTAGCGAGGGAAGAGACCCAGTACTTC.

The CDR3 sequence is CSVAGLAEGPYNEQFF. In DNA, the CDR3 is TGCAGCGTTGCAGGACTAGCGGAGGGCCCCTACAATGAGCAGTTCTTC. The V and J genes are TRBV29-1 and TRBJ2-1, with TRBD2 matching over 10 bases. After removal of 4 bases from V and 2 bases from J, the junction contained 8 bases not matched to a gene. Germline-derived CDR1 and CDR2 are SQVTM and ANQGSEA. This CDR3 has 16 residues.

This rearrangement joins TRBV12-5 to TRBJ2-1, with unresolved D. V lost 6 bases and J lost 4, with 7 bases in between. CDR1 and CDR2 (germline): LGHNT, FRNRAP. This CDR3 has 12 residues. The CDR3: CASGSRYNEQFF. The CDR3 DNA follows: TGTGCTAGTGGAAGCAGGTACAATGAGCAGTTCTTC.

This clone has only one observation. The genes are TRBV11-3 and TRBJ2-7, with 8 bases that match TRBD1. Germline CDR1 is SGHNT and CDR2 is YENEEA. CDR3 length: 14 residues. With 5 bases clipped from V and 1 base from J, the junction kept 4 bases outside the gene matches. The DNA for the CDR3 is TGTGCCAGCAGCCGGGACAGGTTATCCTACGAGCAGTACTTC. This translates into CASSRDRLSYEQYF. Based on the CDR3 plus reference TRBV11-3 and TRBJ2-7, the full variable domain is EAGVVQSPRYKIIEKKQPVAFWCNPISGHNTLYWYLQNLGQGPELLIRYENEEAVDDSQLPKDRFSAERLKGVDSTLKIQPAELGDSAVYLCASSRDRLSYEQYFGPGTRLTVT.

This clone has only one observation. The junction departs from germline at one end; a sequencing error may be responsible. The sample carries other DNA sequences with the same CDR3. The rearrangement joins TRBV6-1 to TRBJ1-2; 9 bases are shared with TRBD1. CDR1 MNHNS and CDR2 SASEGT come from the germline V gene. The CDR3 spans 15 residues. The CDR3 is CASSRPGQGVSGYTF. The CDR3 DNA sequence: TGTGCCAGCAGCCGTCCGGGACAGGGAGTAAGTGGCTACACTTTC.

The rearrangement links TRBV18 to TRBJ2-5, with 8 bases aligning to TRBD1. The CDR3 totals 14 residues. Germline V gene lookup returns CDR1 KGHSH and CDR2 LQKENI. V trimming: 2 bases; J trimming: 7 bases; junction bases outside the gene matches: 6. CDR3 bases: TGTGCCAGCTCACCAGCGACAGGGGACGGGACCCAGTACTTC. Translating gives CASSPATGDGTQYF.